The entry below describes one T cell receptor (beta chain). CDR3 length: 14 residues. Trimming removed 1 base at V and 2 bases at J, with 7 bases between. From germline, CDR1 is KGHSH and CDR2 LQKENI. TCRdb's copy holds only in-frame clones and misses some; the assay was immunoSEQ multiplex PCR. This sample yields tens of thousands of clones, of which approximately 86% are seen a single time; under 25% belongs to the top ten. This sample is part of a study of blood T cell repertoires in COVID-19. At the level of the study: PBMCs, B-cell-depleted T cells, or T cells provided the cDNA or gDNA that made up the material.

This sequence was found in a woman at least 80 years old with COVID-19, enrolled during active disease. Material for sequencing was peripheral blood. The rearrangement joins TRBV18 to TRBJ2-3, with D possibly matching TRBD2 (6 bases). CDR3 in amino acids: CASSPRTNTDTQYF. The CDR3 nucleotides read TGTGCCAGCTCACCACGGACTAACACAGATACGCAGTATTTT. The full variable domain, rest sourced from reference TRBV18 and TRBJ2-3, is NAGVMQNPRHLVRRRGQEARLRCSPMKGHSHVYWYRQLPEEGLKFMVYLQKENIIDESGMPKERFSAEFPKEGPSILRIQQVVRGDSAAYFCASSPRTNTDTQYFGPGTRLTVL.